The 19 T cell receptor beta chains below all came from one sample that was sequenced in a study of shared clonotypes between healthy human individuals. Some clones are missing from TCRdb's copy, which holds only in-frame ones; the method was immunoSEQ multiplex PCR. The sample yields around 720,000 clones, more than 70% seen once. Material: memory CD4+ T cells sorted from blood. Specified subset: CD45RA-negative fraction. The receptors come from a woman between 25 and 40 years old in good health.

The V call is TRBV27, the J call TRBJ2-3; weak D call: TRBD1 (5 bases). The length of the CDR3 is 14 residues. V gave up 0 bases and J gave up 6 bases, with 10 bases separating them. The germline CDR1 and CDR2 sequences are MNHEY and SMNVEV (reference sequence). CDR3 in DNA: TGTGCCAGCAGTTTATCCAGGGCTTGGGATACGCAGTATTTT. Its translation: CASSLSRAWDTQYF.

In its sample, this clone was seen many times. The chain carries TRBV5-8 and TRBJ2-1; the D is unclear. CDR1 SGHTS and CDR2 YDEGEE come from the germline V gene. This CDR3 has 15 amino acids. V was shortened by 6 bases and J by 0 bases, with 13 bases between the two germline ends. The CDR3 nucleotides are TGTGCCAGCATCAGTAGCAGAAGCTCCTACAATGAGCAGTTCTTC. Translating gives CASISSRSSYNEQFF.

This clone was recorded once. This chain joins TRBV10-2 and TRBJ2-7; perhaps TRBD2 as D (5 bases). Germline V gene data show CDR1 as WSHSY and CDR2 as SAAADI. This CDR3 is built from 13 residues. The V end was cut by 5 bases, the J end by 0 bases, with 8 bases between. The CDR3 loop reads CASSSTSSYEQYF. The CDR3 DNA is TGCGCCAGCAGTTCTACTAGCTCCTACGAGCAGTACTTC.

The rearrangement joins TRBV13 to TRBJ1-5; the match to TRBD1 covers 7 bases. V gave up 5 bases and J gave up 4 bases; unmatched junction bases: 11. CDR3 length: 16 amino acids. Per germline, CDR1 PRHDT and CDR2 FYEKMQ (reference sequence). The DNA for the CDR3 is TGTGCCAGCAGCCTAAACAGGGGAAAACCTAATCAGCCCCAGCATTTT. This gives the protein CASSLNRGKPNQPQHF.

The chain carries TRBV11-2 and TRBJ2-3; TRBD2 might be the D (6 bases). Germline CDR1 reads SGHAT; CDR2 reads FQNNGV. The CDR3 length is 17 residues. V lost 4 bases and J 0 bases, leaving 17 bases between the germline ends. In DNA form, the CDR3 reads TGTGCCAGCAGCTCGCCTAGGTCTAGCGACAGCACAGATACGCAGTATTTT. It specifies CASSSPRSSDSTDTQYF.

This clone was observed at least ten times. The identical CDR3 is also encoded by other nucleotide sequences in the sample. The CDR3: CASSGSGSGYNEQFF. The CDR3 DNA reads TGTGCCAGCAGCGGTAGCGGGAGTGGCTACAATGAGCAGTTCTTC. The chain joins TRBV9 to TRBJ2-1; 9 positions agree with TRBD2. The CDR3 extends over 15 amino acids. Germline V lookup: CDR1 SGDLS, CDR2 YYNGEE. The junction had 4 bases not matched to a gene; V was cut back by 3 bases and J by 3 bases.

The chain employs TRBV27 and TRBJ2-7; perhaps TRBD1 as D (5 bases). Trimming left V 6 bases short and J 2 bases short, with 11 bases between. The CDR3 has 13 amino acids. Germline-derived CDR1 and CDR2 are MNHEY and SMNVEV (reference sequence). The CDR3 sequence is CASRRGHAYEQYF. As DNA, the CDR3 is TGTGCCAGCAGGAGAGGACACGCCTACGAGCAGTACTTC.

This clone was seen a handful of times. The CDR3 spells CAFKKGPAGRSYEQYF. The CDR3 nucleotides are TGTGCCTTTAAGAAGGGTCCAGCGGGAAGATCTTACGAGCAGTACTTC. The chain links TRBV30 to TRBJ2-7; the match to TRBD2 covers 7 bases. The V gene end was trimmed by 7 bases and the J gene end by 4 bases; junction bases not matched to a gene: 19. Germline-derived CDR1 and CDR2 are GTSNPN and SVGIG (reference sequence). CDR3 size: 16 residues.

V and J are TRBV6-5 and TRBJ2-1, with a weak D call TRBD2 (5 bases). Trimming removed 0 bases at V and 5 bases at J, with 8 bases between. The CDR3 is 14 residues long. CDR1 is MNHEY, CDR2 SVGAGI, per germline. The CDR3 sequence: CASSYSSANNEQFF. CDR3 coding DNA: TGTGCCAGCAGTTACTCTAGCGCCAACAATGAGCAGTTCTTC.

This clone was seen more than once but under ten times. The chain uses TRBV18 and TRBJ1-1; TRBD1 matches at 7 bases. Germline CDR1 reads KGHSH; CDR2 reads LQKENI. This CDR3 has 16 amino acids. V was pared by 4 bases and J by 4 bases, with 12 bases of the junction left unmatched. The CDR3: CASSRNRGEALTEAFF. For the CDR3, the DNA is TGTGCCAGCTCACGCAACAGGGGTGAGGCCCTCACTGAAGCTTTCTTT.

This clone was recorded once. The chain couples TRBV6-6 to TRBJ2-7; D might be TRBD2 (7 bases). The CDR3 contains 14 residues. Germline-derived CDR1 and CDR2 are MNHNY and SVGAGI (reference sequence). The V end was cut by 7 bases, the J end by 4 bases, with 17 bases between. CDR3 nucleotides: TGTGCCAGCACCCCCGGGGGGCTCCATTACGAGCAGTACTTC. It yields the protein CASTPGGLHYEQYF.

Written as DNA, the CDR3 is TGTGCCAGCAATCCGGGACAGGGCCGTGAAAAACTGTTTTTT. This encodes CASNPGQGREKLFF. This sequence joins TRBV6-5 and TRBJ1-4; 9 bases line up with TRBD1. Germline V CDR1 and CDR2: MNHEY, SVGAGI. CDR3 length: 14 residues. V lost 7 bases to trimming and J lost 7 bases; unmatched junction nucleotides: 7.

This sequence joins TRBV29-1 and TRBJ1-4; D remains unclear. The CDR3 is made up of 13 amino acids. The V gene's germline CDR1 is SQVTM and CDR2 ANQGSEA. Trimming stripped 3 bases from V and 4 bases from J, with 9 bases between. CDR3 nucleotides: TGCAGCGTTGATGGCGGCAGTAATGAAAAACTGTTTTTT. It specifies CSVDGGSNEKLFF.

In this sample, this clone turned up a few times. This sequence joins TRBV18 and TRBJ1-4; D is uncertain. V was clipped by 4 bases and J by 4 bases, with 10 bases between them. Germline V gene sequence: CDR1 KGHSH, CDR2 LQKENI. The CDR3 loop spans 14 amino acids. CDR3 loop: CASSRSGYNEKLFF. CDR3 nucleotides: TGTGCCAGCTCACGGTCCGGCTATAATGAAAAACTGTTTTTT.

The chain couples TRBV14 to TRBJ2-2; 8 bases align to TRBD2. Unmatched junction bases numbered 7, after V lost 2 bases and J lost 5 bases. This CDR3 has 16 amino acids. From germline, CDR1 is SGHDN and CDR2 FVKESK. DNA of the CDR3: TGTGCCAGCAGCCAATGGGTAGCGGGGAAGACCGGGGAGCTGTTTTTT. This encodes CASSQWVAGKTGELFF.

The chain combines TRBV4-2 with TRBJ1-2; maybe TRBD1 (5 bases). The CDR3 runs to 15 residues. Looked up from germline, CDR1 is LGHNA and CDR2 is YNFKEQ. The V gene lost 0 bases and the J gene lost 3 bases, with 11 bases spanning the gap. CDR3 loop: CASSQETGGYYGYTF. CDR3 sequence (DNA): TGTGCCAGCAGCCAAGAGACGGGGGGGTACTATGGCTACACCTTC.

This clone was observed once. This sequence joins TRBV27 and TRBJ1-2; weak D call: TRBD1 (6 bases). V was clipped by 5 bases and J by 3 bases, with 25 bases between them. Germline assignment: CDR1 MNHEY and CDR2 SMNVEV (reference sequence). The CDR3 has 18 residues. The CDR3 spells CASSPRSPYNRADYGYTF. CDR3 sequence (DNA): TGTGCCAGCAGTCCCAGATCCCCCTACAACAGGGCGGACTATGGCTACACCTTC.

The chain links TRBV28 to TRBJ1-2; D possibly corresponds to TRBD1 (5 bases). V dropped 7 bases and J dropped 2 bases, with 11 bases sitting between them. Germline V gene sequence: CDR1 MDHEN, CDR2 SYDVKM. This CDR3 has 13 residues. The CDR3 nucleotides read TGTGCCAGCACCGAGGGGCGGAACTATGGCTACACCTTC. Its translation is CASTEGRNYGYTF.

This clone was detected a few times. The CDR3: CASGNSQQYF. Here the CDR3 DNA reads TGTGCCAGTGGAAATTCCCAGCAGTACTTC. The V and J genes are TRBV19 and TRBJ2-7; D not resolved. Germline V lookup: CDR1 LNHDA, CDR2 SQIVND (reference sequence). V was trimmed by 8 bases and J by 8 bases, leaving 10 bases between them. CDR3 length: 10 amino acids.